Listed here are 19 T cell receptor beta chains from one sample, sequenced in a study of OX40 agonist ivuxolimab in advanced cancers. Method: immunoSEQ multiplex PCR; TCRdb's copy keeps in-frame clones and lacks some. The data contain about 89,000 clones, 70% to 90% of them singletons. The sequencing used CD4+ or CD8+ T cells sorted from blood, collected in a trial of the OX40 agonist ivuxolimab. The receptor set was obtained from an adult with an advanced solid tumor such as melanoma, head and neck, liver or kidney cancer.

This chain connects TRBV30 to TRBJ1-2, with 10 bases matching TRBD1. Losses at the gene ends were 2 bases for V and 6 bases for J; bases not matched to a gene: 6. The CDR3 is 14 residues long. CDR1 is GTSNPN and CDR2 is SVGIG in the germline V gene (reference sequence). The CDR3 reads CAWSPPGTGDGYTF. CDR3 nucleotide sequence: TGTGCCTGGAGTCCACCCGGGACAGGGGATGGCTACACCTTC.

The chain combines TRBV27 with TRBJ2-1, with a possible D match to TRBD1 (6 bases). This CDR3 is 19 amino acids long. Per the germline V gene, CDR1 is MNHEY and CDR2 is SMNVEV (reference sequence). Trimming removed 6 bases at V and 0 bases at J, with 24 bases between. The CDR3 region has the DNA TGTGCCAGCAGACTAACGGGGACGGCGAGGGGGAGCTCCTACAATGAGCAGTTCTTC. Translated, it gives CASRLTGTARGSSYNEQFF.

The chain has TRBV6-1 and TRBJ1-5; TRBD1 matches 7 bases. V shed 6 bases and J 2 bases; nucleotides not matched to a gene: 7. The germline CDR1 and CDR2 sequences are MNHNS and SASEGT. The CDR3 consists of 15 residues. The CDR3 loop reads CASRSQGVGNQPQHF. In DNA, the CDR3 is TGTGCCAGCAGAAGTCAGGGGGTAGGCAATCAGCCCCAGCATTTT.

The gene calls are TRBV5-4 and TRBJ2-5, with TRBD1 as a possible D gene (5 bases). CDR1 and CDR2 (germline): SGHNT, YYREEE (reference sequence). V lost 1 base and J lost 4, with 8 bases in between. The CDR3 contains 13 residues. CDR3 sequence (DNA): TGTGCCAGCAGCTTGCCAGGGTCAGAGACCCAGTACTTC. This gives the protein CASSLPGSETQYF. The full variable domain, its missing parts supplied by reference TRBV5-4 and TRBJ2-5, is ETGVTQSPTHLIKTRGQQVTLRCSSQSGHNTVSWYQQALGQGPQFIFQYYREEENGRGNFPPRFSGLQFPNYSSELNVNALELDDSALYLCASSLPGSETQYFGPGTRLLVL.

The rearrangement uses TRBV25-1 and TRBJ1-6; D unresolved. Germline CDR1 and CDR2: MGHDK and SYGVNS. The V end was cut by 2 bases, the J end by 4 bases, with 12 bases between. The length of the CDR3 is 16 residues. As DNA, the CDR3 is TGTGCCAGCAGTGAAGCCCGGGCGGATTATAATTCACCCCTCCACTTT. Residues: CASSEARADYNSPLHF.

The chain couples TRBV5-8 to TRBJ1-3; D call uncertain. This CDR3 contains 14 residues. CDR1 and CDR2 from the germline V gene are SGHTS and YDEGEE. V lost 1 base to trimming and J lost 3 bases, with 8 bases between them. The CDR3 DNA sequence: TGTGCCAGCAGCTTGATGGGGAATGGAAACACCATATATTTT. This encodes CASSLMGNGNTIYF.

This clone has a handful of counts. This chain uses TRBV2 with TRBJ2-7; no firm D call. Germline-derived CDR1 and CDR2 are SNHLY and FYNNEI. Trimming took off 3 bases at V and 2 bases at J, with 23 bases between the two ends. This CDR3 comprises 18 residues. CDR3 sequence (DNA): TGTGCCAGCAGTGACAAGGGCCAGCGCAGCGTCACGCCCTACGAGCAGTACTTC. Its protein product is CASSDKGQRSVTPYEQYF.

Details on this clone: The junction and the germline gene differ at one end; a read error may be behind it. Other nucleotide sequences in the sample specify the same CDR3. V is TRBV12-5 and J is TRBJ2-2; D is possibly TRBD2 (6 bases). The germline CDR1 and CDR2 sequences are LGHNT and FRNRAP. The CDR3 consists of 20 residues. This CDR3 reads CASGLNEPGRRTTLTGELFF. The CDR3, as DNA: TGTGCTAGTGGTTTGAACGAACCGGGACGGAGGACTACCCTCACCGGGGAACTGTTTTTT.

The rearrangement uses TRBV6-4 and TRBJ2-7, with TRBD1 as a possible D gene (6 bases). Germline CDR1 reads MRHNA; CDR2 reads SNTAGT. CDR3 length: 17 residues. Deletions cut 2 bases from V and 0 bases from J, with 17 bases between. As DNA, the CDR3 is TGTGCCAGCAGTGACGATAGTTGGCAGGGGCCCTCCTACGAGCAGTACTTC. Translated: CASSDDSWQGPSYEQYF.

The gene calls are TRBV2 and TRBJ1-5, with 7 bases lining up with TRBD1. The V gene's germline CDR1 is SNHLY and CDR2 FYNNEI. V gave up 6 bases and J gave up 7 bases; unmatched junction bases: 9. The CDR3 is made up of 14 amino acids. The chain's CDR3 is CASSPTGPGQPQHF. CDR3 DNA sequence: TGTGCCAGCAGCCCGACAGGGCCTGGGCAGCCCCAGCATTTT.

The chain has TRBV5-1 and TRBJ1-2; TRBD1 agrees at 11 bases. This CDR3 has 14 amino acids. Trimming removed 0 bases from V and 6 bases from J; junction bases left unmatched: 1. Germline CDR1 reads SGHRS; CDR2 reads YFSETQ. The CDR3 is CASSLGTGGDGYTF. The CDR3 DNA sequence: TGCGCCAGCAGCTTGGGGACAGGGGGCGATGGCTACACCTTC. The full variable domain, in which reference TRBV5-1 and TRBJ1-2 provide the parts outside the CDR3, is KAGVTQTPRYLIKTRGQQVTLSCSPISGHRSVSWYQQTPGQGLQFLFEYFSETQRNKGNFPGRFSGRQFSNSRSEMNVSTLELGDSALYLCASSLGTGGDGYTFGSGTRLTVV.

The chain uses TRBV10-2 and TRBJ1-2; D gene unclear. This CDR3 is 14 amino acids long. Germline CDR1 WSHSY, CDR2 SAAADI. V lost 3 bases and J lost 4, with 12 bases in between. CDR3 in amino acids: CASSESGLLYGYTF. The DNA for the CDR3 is TGCGCCAGCAGTGAATCGGGCCTACTCTATGGCTACACCTTC.

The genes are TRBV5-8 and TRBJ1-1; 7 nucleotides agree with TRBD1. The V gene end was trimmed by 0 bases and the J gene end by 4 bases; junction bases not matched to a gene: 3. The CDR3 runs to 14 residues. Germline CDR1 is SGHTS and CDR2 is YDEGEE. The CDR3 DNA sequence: TGTGCCAGCAGCTTGGTGGACAGGATCACTGAAGCTTTCTTT. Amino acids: CASSLVDRITEAFF.

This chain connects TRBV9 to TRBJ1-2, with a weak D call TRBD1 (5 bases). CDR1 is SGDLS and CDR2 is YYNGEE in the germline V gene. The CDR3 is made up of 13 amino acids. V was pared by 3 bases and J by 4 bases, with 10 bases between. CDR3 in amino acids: CASSGTGIYGYTF. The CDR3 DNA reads TGTGCCAGCAGCGGAACAGGAATCTATGGCTACACCTTC.

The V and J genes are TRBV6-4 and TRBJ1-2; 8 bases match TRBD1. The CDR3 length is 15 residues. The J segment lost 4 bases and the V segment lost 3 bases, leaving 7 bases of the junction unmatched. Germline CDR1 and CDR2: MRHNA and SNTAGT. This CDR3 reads CASSETTGGAYGYTF. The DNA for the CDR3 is TGTGCCAGCAGTGAAACCACAGGGGGAGCCTATGGCTACACCTTC.

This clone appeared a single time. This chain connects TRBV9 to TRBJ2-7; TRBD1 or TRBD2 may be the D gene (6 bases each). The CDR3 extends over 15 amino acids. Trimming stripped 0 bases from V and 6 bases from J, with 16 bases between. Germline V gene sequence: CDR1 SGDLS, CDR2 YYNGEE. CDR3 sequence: CASSVEVGGAGEQYF. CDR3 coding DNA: TGTGCCAGCAGCGTAGAGGTAGGGGGAGCGGGCGAGCAGTACTTC.

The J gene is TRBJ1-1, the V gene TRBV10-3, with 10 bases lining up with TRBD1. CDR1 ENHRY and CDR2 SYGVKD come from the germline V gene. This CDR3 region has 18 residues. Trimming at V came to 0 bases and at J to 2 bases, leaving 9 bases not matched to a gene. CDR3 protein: CAISESFWDRGNNTEAFF. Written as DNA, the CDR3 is TGTGCCATCAGTGAGTCGTTCTGGGACAGGGGAAACAACACTGAAGCTTTCTTT.

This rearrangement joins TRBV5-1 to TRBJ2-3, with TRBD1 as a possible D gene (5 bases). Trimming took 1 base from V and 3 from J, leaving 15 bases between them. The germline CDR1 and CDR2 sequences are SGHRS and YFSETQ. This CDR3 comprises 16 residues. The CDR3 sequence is CASSLLGQGLTDTQYF. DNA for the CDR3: TGCGCCAGCAGCTTGCTGGGGCAGGGATTGACAGATACGCAGTATTTT.

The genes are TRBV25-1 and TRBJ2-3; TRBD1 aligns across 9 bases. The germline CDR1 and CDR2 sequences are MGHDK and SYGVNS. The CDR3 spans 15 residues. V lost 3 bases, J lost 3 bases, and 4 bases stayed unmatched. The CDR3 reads CASSDMTGGTDTQYF. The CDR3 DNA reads TGTGCCAGCAGTGACATGACAGGGGGGACAGATACGCAGTATTTT.